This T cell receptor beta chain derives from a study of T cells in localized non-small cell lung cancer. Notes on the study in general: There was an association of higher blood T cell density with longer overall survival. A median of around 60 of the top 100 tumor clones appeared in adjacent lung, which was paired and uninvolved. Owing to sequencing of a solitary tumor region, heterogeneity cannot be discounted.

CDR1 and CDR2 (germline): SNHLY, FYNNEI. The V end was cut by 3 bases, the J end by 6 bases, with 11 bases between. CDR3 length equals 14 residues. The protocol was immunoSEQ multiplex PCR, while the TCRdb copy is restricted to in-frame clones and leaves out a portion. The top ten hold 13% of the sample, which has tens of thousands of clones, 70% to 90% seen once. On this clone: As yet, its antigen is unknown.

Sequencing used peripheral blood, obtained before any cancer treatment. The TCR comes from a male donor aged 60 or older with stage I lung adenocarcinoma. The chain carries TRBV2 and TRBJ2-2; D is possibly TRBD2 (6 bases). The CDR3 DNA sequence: TGTGCCAGCAGTGAGGGGGGTTACGCCGGGGAGCTGTTTTTT. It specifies CASSEGGYAGELFF.